The 5 T cell receptor beta chains below were found in one sample sequenced in a study of blood T cell repertoires in COVID-19. TCRdb's table, derived via immunoSEQ multiplex PCR, lists solely in-frame clones and lacks some. Of tens of thousands of clones in the sample, 65% to 90% were seen once. Sequencing used peripheral blood. Receptor source: a man aged 50-59 years with COVID-19, enrolled during active disease.

This sequence joins TRBV27 and TRBJ2-3, with 12 nucleotides matching TRBD2. Trimming took 3 bases from V and 0 from J; bases not matched to a gene: 10. The CDR3 consists of 19 residues. The germline V gene encodes CDR1 MNHEY and CDR2 SMNVEV (reference sequence). The CDR3 coding sequence is TGTGCCAGCAGTTTTTTGCTAGCGGGAGGGCCTAAAAGCACAGATACGCAGTATTTT. Its translation is CASSFLLAGGPKSTDTQYF.

The chain couples TRBV9 to TRBJ2-3, with 10 positions matching TRBD2. V lost 4 bases to trimming and J lost 5 bases; unmatched junction nucleotides: 7. Germline CDR1 and CDR2: SGDLS and YYNGEE. This CDR3 is built from 15 residues. The CDR3 DNA is TGTGCCAGCAGCCCCGGGACTAGCGTTATAGATACGCAGTATTTT. Residues: CASSPGTSVIDTQYF. Based on the CDR3 plus reference TRBV9 and TRBJ2-3, the full variable domain is DSGVTQTPKHLITATGQRVTLRCSPRSGDLSVYWYQQSLDQGLQFLIQYYNGEERAKGNILERFSAQQFPDLHSELNLSSLELGDSALYFCASSPGTSVIDTQYFGPGTRLTVL.

The chain joins TRBV5-1 to TRBJ1-1; weak D call: TRBD1 (5 bases). This CDR3 spans 13 amino acids. V gave up 5 bases and J gave up 6 bases, with 14 bases separating them. Germline CDR1 is SGHRS and CDR2 is YFSETQ. The CDR3 sequence: CASRENRGAEAFF. The CDR3 nucleotides are TGCGCCAGCAGGGAAAATCGGGGGGCTGAAGCTTTCTTT.

The gene calls are TRBV12-3 or TRBV12-4 and TRBJ1-5; D is possibly TRBD1 (5 bases). V lost 6 bases and J lost 6, with 12 bases in between. This CDR3 region has 13 residues. In DNA form, the CDR3 reads TGTGCCAGCAGCCAAGGGGAGGGTCAGCCCCAGCATTTT. Its protein product is CASSQGEGQPQHF.

V and J are TRBV19 and TRBJ2-1, with a weak D call TRBD2 (5 bases). The germline V gene has CDR1 LNHDA and CDR2 SQIVND (reference sequence). CDR3 size: 16 residues. Trimming removed 1 base at V and 4 bases at J, with 14 bases between. The CDR3 protein is CASSIGGRSEYNEQFF. Written as DNA, the CDR3 is TGTGCCAGTAGTATAGGTGGGAGAAGCGAGTACAATGAGCAGTTCTTC.